The clone carrying this TCR beta chain was counted only a few times. Its target is unknown. Sequencing used immunoSEQ multiplex PCR; TCRdb keeps in-frame clones, though not all of them. This sample has under 45,000 clones, with about 78% found just once. The CDR3 contains 14 residues. Germline CDR1 reads MNHEY; CDR2 reads SVGAGI. The V gene end was trimmed by 4 bases and the J gene end by 2 bases; junction bases not matched to a gene: 3. The source of the sample is a study of regulatory and conventional T cells in RAG deficiency. Blood CD4+ CD25-low CD127-high conventional T cells supplied the genomic DNA template. Findings and caveats of the study: In Omenn syndrome, Treg and Tconv repertoires overlapped >85%.

These sequences were also reported in another study, on regulatory T cells. This second study notes: Amplification used 52 TRBV primers and 13 TRBJ primers. Patient repertoires had restricted TRB V-J pairs and skewed V and J usage, most in Tregs.

The rearrangement links TRBV6-5 to TRBJ1-2; TRBD1 aligns across 8 bases. The sample was CD4+ effector T cells sorted from blood. This receptor was identified in a human donor in good health. The DNA of the CDR3 is TGTGCCAGCAGTTCCCGACAGGGGAACTATGGCTACACCTTC. Protein sequence: CASSSRQGNYGYTF.